The T cell receptor beta chain under discussion was sequenced for a study of cytomegalovirus exposure and HLA in healthy donors. Study information: Within an early data release were about 85 million unique TCRs drawn from HLA-typed donors. Study-level findings and limits: In terms of immune exposure information, only CMV serostatus was available. A highly shared variant cluster was judged a likely technical artifact.

CDR3 length: 13 residues. V lost 4 bases and J lost 7; bases outside the gene matches: 3. Germline-derived CDR1 and CDR2 are SGHTA and FQGTGA. This clone showed up just a few times. Its antigen is not known. 60 Vbeta and 13 Jbeta primers were used in PCR. The table came from immunoSEQ multiplex PCR; TCRdb's copy has only in-frame clones and leaves some out. The sample has about 190,000 clones; under 80% are singletons. The chain joins TRBV7-3 to TRBJ2-2; 7 bases line up with TRBD1. This sequence was found in a man aged 25 to 45 in good health and CMV-seropositive. The sample consisted of PBMCs. The CDR3 nucleotides read TGTGCCAGCAGCTCCACAGGGGACGGGGAGCTGTTTTTT. Its protein is CASSSTGDGELFF.